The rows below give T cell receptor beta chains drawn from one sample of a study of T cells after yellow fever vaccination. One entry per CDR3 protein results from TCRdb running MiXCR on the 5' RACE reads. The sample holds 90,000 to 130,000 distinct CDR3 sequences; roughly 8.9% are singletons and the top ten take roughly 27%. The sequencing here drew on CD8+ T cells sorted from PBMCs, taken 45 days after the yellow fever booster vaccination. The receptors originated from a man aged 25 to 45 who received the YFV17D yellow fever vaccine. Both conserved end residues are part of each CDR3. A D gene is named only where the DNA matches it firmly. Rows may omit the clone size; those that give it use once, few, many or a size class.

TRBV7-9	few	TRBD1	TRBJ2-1	TGTGCCAGCGTTGGGCAGGGGGACCACAATGAGCAGTTCTTC	CASVGQGDHNEQFF
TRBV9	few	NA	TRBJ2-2	TGTGCCAGCAGGGGTTTCGGCGGGACCACCGGGGAGCTGTTTTTT	CASRGFGGTTGELFF
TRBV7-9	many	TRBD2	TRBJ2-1	TGTGCCAGCAGCTTTACTAGCGGTGCCTCCTACAATGAGCAGTTCTTC	CASSFTSGASYNEQFF
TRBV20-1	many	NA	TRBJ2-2	TGCAGTGCTAGAGATTACACCGGGGAGCTGTTTTTT	CSARDYTGELFF
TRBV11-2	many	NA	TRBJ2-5	TGTGCCAGCAGCTTAATCGGAGCGGGAGAGACCCAGTACTTC	CASSLIGAGETQYF
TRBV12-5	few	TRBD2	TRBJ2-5	TGTGCTAGTGGTTTGGCGGGACTAGCGGGAGAAGAGACCCAGTACTTC	CASGLAGLAGEETQYF
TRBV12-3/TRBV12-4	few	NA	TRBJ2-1	TGTGCCAGCAGTTTAGCGGGGGGGGTCGGGGACACCCCTCGCCCTGAGCAGTTCTTC	CASSLAGGVGDTPRPEQFF
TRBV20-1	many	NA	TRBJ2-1	TGCAGTGCTAGAGATTTGGGACACCCTTCCTACAATGAGCAGTTCTTC	CSARDLGHPSYNEQFF
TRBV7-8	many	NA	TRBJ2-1	TGTGCCAGCAGCTTAAAGGGTGAGCAGTTCTTC	CASSLKGEQFF
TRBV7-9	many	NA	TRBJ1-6	TGTGCCAGCAGCTTGGTCCAGGGCAAGGGGGCACCCCTCCACTTT	CASSLVQGKGAPLHF
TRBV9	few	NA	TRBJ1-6	TGTGCCAGCAGCGTAGAAGGGACAATGGGCTCACCCCTCCACTTT	CASSVEGTMGSPLHF
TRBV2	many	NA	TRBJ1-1	TGTGCCAGCAGTGTCCTATTGACAGAGAACACTGAAGCTTTCTTT	CASSVLLTENTEAFF
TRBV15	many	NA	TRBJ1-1	TGTGCCACCAGCAGAGATCTGTTAAAGGGGAGCGCTGAAGCTTTCTTT	CATSRDLLKGSAEAFF
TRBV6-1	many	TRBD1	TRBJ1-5	TGTGCCAGCAGTACGACAGGGCCCAATCAGCCCCAGCATTTT	CASSTTGPNQPQHF
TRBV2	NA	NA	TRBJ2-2	TGTGCCATCATCGCCGTTGGGCGGGACACCGGGGAGCTGTTTTTT	CAIIAVGRDTGELFF
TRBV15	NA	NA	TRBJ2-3	TGTGCCACCAGCATATACGGGAGTAGCACAGATACGCAGTATTTT	CATSIYGSSTDTQYF
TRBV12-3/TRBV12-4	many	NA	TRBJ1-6	TGTGCCAGCAGTTTAAGCTCCTATAATTCACCCCTCCACTTT	CASSLSSYNSPLHF
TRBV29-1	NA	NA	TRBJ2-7	TGCAGCGTAGAGAGAGACGAAGGTTGGGGAGAGCAGTACTTC	CSVERDEGWGEQYF
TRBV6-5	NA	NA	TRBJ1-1	TGTGCCAGCAGTTACTCGGGGGGTAAGACTGAAGCTTTCTTT	CASSYSGGKTEAFF
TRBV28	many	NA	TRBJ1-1	TGTGCCAGCAGGCTAACGGACCTGAACACTGAAGCTTTCTTT	CASRLTDLNTEAFF
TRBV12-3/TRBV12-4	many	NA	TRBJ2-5	TGTGCCAGCAGCCGTGACACCCGGGAGACCCAGTACTTC	CASSRDTRETQYF
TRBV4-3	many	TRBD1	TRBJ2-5	TGCGCCAGCAGCAGGGGGACAGGGGGCCAAGAGACCCAGTACTTC	CASSRGTGGQETQYF
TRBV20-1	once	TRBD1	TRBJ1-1	TGCAGTGCTAGACAGGCCGGGACAGGGTACACTGAAGCTTTCTTT	CSARQAGTGYTEAFF
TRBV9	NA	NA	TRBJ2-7	TGTGCCAGCAGCGTAGAGCCAGATTCCTACGAGCAGTACTTC	CASSVEPDSYEQYF
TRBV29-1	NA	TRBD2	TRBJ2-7	TGCAGCGTTGGAAGGTACCCGGACGGGGACTACGAGCTGTACTTC	CSVGRYPDGDYELYF
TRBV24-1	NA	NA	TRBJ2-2	TGTGCCACCAGTGACCCACCCCTAGAGACAGACACCGGGGAGCTGTTTTTT	CATSDPPLETDTGELFF
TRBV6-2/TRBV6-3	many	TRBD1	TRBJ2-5	TGTGCCAGCAGCCGGGACAGGGGAAAAGAGACCCAGTACTTC	CASSRDRGKETQYF
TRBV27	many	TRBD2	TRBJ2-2	TGTGCCAGCAGTTTATCGTTAGCGGGAGAGGTGGAGCTGTTTTTT	CASSLSLAGEVELFF
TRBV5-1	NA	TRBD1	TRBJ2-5	TGCGCCAGCAGCTGGGATTCTCTGACAGGGCTGGGAGAGACCCAGTACTTC	CASSWDSLTGLGETQYF
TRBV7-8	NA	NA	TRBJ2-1	TGTGCCAGCAGGTCCCCGGGCGCCTCGCGGAATGAGCAGTTCTTC	CASRSPGASRNEQFF
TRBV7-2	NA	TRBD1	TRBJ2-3	TGTGCCAGCAGCTTAGATTCTGCGACAGGGGTGCTCACAGATACGCAGTATTTT	CASSLDSATGVLTDTQYF
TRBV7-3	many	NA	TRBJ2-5	TGTGCCAGCAGCTTAACAGGGGATCACCAAGAGACCCAGTACTTC	CASSLTGDHQETQYF
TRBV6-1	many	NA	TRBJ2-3	TGTGCCAGCGGACGGGAGACCTTAAATTTGGATACGCAGTATTTT	CASGRETLNLDTQYF
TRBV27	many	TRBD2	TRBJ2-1	TGTGCCAGCAGCCGTAGCGGGAGCTCCTACAATGAGCAGTTCTTC	CASSRSGSSYNEQFF
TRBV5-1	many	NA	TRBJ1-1	TGCGCCAGCAGCTTGGCCCCCGGTAATGAAGCTTTCTTT	CASSLAPGNEAFF
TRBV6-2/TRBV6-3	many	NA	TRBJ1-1	TGTGCCAGCACTACAAACACTGAAGCTTTCTTT	CASTTNTEAFF
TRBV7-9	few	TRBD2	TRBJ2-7	TGTGCCAGCAGCTTACCCGGGACTAGCGGCACTTACGAGCAGTACTTC	CASSLPGTSGTYEQYF
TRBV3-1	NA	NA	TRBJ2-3	TGTGCCAGCAGCCAAGATACGCAGTATTTT	CASSQDTQYF
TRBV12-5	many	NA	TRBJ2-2	TGTGCTAGTCCTGGGATCACCGGGGAGCTGTTTTTT	CASPGITGELFF
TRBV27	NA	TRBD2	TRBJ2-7	TGTGCCAGCAGTTTATCGGTCCGAGCGGGAGTTCTCGAGCAGTACTTC	CASSLSVRAGVLEQYF
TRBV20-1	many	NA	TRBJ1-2	TGCAGTGCTAGAGATCTTGATACCTTTGGCTACACCTTC	CSARDLDTFGYTF
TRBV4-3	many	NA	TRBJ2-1	TGCGCCAGCAGCCCCCACCCTGGGATTGAGCAGTTCTTC	CASSPHPGIEQFF
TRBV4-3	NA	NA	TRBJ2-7	TGCGCCAGAAGCCCTTCGGGGTCCTACGAGCAGTACTTC	CARSPSGSYEQYF
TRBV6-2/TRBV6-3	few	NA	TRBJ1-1	TGTGCCAGCAGTTACTTGGACACTGAAGCTTTCTTT	CASSYLDTEAFF
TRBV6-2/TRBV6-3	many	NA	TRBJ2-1	TGTGCCAGCAGTTTTCTTCGGAATGAGCAGTTCTTC	CASSFLRNEQFF
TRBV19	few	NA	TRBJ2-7	TGTGCCATTACTAAGGGTTACGAGCAGTACTTC	CAITKGYEQYF
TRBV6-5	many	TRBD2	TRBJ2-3	TGTGCCAGCAGTTCAAAGGGAGGCCTAGCGGGGACCTCAGATACGCAGTATTTT	CASSSKGGLAGTSDTQYF
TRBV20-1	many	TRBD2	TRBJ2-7	TGCAGTGCTAGGGGGAGGGACCGAGCCTACGAGCAGTACTTC	CSARGRDRAYEQYF
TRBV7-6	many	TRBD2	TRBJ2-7	TGTGCCAGCAGCCCGAGAACCGACCCTGAAACTAGCGCTTCTTTCTACGAGCAGTACTTC	CASSPRTDPETSASFYEQYF
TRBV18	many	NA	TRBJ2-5	TGTGCCAGCTCATCCCGGGACCGTCAAGAGACCCAGTACTTC	CASSSRDRQETQYF
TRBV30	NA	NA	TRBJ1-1	TGTGCCTGGAGCCCCGGGACGCGGGCTTTCTTT	CAWSPGTRAFF
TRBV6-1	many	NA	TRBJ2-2	TGTGCCACCTGCCCCATGGGAACCTTAAGGACCGGGGAGCTGTTTTTT	CATCPMGTLRTGELFF
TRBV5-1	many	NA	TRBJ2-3	TGCGCCAGCAGCTTGGCTCAGGGGCTGTCAGATACGCAGTATTTT	CASSLAQGLSDTQYF
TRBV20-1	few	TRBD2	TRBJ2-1	TGCAGTGCTAGAGATGGGACTAGCGGGAGGGCCTGGAATGAGCAGTTCTTC	CSARDGTSGRAWNEQFF
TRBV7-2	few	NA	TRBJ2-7	TGTGCCAGCAGCTCCTCGACAGCTCCAGGGCCCTACGAGCAGTACTTC	CASSSSTAPGPYEQYF
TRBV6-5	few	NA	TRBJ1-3	TGTGCCAGCAGTTACTACGGGGAAGGAAACACCATATATTTT	CASSYYGEGNTIYF
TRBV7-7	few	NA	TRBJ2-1	TGTGCTAGCAGCGTCGGAGATAGCTCCTACAATGAGCAGTTCTTC	CASSVGDSSYNEQFF